The clone carrying this T cell receptor beta chain was seen ten or more times. This specimen comes from a study of neurological immune-mediated disorders. This CDR3 comprises 19 residues. Germline trimming cut 2 bases from V and 3 bases from J; bases unmatched to any gene: 14. Germline V gene sequence: CDR1 SEHNR, CDR2 FQNEAQ (reference sequence). cDNA was made by 5'RACE with 10-nucleotide random UMIs. In TCRdb, the 5' RACE reads were re-called with MiXCR into one record per CDR3 protein. The sample lists about 39,000 distinct CDR3 sequences, approximately 7.2% seen once, with approximately 5.3% in the top ten.

The chain combines TRBV7-9 with TRBJ1-5; TRBD1 aligns across 9 bases. Source material: CD4+ T cells from blood. The receptor comes from a man aged 50 or older in good health. The CDR3 is CASSLFLGTGTGPNQPQHF. The CDR3 region has the DNA TGTGCCAGCAGCTTATTCCTTGGGACCGGGACAGGGCCCAATCAGCCCCAGCATTTT. Based on the CDR3 plus reference TRBV7-9 and TRBJ1-5, the full variable domain is DTGVSQNPRHKITKRGQNVTFRCDPISEHNRLYWYRQTLGQGPEFLTYFQNEAQLEKSRLLSDRFSAERPKGSFSTLEIQRTEQGDSAMYLCASSLFLGTGTGPNQPQHFGDGTRLSIL.